This note documents a single TCR beta chain sequence. Its antigen is currently unknown. The data belong to a study of cytomegalovirus exposure and HLA in healthy donors. Study outcomes and limitations: In an earlier analysis, productive rearrangement rates for most beta V segments clustered near 87% or 30%.

60 Vbeta and 13 Jbeta primers were used in PCR. TCRdb keeps only in-frame clones here, not all; method: immunoSEQ multiplex PCR. The sample contains over 150,000 clones, approximately 84% of which appear only once. Germline loops: CDR1 MNHNS, CDR2 SASEGT. The junction had 12 bases not matched to a gene; V was cut back by 2 bases and J by 4 bases. The CDR3 covers 17 residues. J is TRBJ2-3 and V is TRBV6-1; 7 nucleotides match TRBD1. The sequence derives from a girl aged 5-17 years in good health and CMV-seropositive. Input material: PBMCs. CDR3 residues: CASSEQGLRQGPDTQYF. Here the CDR3 DNA reads TGTGCCAGCAGTGAACAGGGGTTGAGACAGGGCCCAGATACGCAGTATTTT.